This TCR beta chain was obtained from a study of blood T cell repertoires in COVID-19. J was trimmed by 8 bases and V by 5 bases; bases with no gene match: 8. The CDR3 is 16 residues long. Germline V gene data show CDR1 as LNHDA and CDR2 as SQIVND (reference sequence). The repertoire was sequenced with immunoSEQ multiplex PCR; TCRdb's copy has only in-frame clones and lacks some. The sample lists about 230,000 clones; 86% were seen once. Seattle enrolled patients during active infection and tracked them longitudinally. This TCR was recovered from a man aged 45-60 years with COVID-19, enrolled during active disease. Sample: peripheral blood. The gene calls are TRBV19 and TRBJ2-1; 14 bases are shared with TRBD2. CDR3 loop: CASSFGTSGRADEQFF. The CDR3 region has the DNA TGTGCCAGTAGTTTCGGGACTAGCGGGAGAGCGGATGAGCAGTTCTTC.